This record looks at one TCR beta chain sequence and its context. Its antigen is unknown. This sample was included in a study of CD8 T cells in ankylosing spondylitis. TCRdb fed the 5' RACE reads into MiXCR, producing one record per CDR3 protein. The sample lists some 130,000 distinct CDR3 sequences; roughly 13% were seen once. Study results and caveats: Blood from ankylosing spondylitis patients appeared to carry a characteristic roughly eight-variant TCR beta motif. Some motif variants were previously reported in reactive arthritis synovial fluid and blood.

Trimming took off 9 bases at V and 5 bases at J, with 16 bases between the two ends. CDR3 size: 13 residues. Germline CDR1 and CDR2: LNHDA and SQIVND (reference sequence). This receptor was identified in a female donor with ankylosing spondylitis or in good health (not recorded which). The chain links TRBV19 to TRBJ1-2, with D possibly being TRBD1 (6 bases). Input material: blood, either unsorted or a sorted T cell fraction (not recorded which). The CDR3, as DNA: TGTGCCAGGAAAACAGGGAGTCGTTATGGCTACACCTTC. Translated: CARKTGSRYGYTF.